The next 31 T cell receptor beta chains were all read from a single sample in a study of cytomegalovirus exposure and HLA in healthy donors. The PCR made use of 60 Vbeta and 13 Jbeta primers. Produced via immunoSEQ multiplex PCR; TCRdb's table is partial and in-frame only. The sample includes roughly 230,000 clones, 92% seen only once; the top ten take about 1.7%. The sequencing sample was made of PBMCs. The receptors come from a girl aged 2 to 10 in good health and CMV-seronegative.

The rearrangement uses TRBV28 and TRBJ1-2; 10 bases are a match to TRBD1. Losses at the gene ends were 3 bases for V and 1 base for J; bases not matched to a gene: 14. This CDR3 spans 19 amino acids. Germline CDR1 is MDHEN and CDR2 is SYDVKM. The DNA for the CDR3 is TGTGCCAGCAGTTTGAGGAGTGGGGGACAGGGGATCTTTAACTATGGCTACACCTTC. The encoded protein is CASSLRSGGQGIFNYGYTF.

The V gene is TRBV7-9, the J gene TRBJ1-6; TRBD1 matches 7 bases. V lost 6 bases, J lost 9 bases, and 8 bases stayed unmatched. CDR1 SEHNR and CDR2 FQNEAQ come from the germline V gene (reference sequence). The CDR3 has 14 amino acids. CDR3 nucleotide sequence: TGTGCCAGCAGAACAGACAGGGATCGTTCACCCCTCCACTTT. It translates to CASRTDRDRSPLHF.

The chain couples TRBV29-1 to TRBJ1-6; a weak D match, TRBD1 (5 bases). Germline assignment: CDR1 SQVTM and CDR2 ANQGSEA. Trimming cost V 1 base and J 9 bases, with 13 bases left between them. The CDR3 is made up of 14 amino acids. The CDR3 nucleotides read TGCAGCGTTGAAGTGGGGGGGAGCGGTTCACCCCTCCACTTT. It yields the protein CSVEVGGSGSPLHF.

The V gene is TRBV19, the J gene TRBJ2-7; 10 bases match TRBD2. Trimming cost V 3 bases and J 4 bases; bases outside gene matches: 3. This CDR3 region has 14 residues. Germline CDR1 LNHDA, CDR2 SQIVND (reference sequence). This CDR3 is CASSMGSGGYEQYF. The CDR3 bases are TGTGCCAGTAGTATGGGTAGCGGGGGGTACGAGCAGTACTTC.

Regarding this clone: The junction and the germline gene differ at one end; a read error may be behind it. The chain employs TRBV7-9 and TRBJ2-3; 8 nucleotides line up with TRBD2. The CDR3 sequence is 12 residues long. Germline V CDR1 and CDR2: SEHNR, FQNEAQ (reference sequence). For the CDR3, the DNA is TGTTCCAGCAGCTTAGGAGGACTAGCAGGGGATTTT. This encodes CSSSLGGLAGDF.

The chain has TRBV7-9 and TRBJ2-3; TRBD1 might be the D (6 bases). V was shortened by 1 base and J by 2 bases, with 16 bases between the two germline ends. The CDR3 runs to 17 residues. Germline lookup yields CDR1 SEHNR and CDR2 FQNEAQ (reference sequence). The CDR3 sequence is CASSLGPDSPTTDTQYF. The CDR3 nucleotides read TGTGCCAGCAGCTTAGGCCCGGACAGCCCAACCACAGATACGCAGTATTTT.

The chain couples TRBV13 to TRBJ2-2; a weak D match, TRBD1 (6 bases). This CDR3 contains 17 residues. Germline-derived CDR1 and CDR2 are PRHDT and FYEKMQ (reference sequence). V lost 5 bases and J lost 6, with 22 bases in between. CDR3 residues: CASSPGHGTAGPGELFF. CDR3 in DNA: TGTGCCAGCAGCCCGGGACACGGGACCGCCGGGCCCGGGGAGCTGTTTTTT.

This clone has more than one count but fewer than ten. The rearrangement uses TRBV4-1 and TRBJ1-2, with 11 bases aligning to TRBD1. Germline V gene sequence: CDR1 MGHRA, CDR2 YSYEKL. After removal of 0 bases from V and 6 bases from J, the junction contained 3 bases not matched to a gene. The CDR3 sequence is 15 residues long. As DNA, the CDR3 is TGCGCCAGCAGCCAAGAGGACAGGGGGCTCAATGGCTACACCTTC. Translated: CASSQEDRGLNGYTF.

This clone was found a few times. The chain recombines TRBV27 with TRBJ1-1; perhaps TRBD1 as D (5 bases). The V and J ends lost 6 bases and 0 bases respectively, with 14 bases between them. The CDR3 has 15 residues. Germline-derived CDR1 and CDR2 are MNHEY and SMNVEV (reference sequence). The CDR3 loop reads CASSSLGEVNTEAFF. The CDR3 coding sequence is TGTGCCAGCAGCTCTCTGGGGGAGGTGAACACTGAAGCTTTCTTT.

The J gene is TRBJ2-7, the V gene TRBV4-2, with 7 positions matching TRBD2. Germline loops: CDR1 LGHNA, CDR2 YNFKEQ. The CDR3 contains 18 residues. The V gene end was trimmed by 0 bases and the J gene end by 1 base; junction bases not matched to a gene: 12. Here the CDR3 reads CASSQDPPIAGRSYEQYF. The DNA of the CDR3 is TGTGCCAGCAGCCAAGATCCTCCGATAGCGGGTAGGTCCTACGAGCAGTACTTC.

Regarding this clone: The junction differs from germline at one of its ends, possibly a read error. The chain has TRBV7-9 and TRBJ1-5; 9 nucleotides line up with TRBD1. The CDR3 consists of 15 residues. Germline-derived CDR1 and CDR2 are SEHNR and FQNEAQ (reference sequence). The CDR3 loop reads CSSSPDRGGNQPQHF. The DNA of the CDR3 is TGTTCCAGCAGCCCGGACAGGGGAGGCAATCAGCCCCAGCATTTT.

The V and J genes are TRBV11-3 and TRBJ1-1; D gene uncertain. CDR1 is SGHNT and CDR2 is YENEEA in the germline V gene. This CDR3 spans 15 amino acids. The germline V and J ends were trimmed by 2 bases and 0 bases, with 10 bases remaining between them. The CDR3 nucleotides are TGTGCCAGCAGCTTACCTCGCCAGTTGAACACTGAAGCTTTCTTT. Amino acid sequence: CASSLPRQLNTEAFF.

The V gene is TRBV7-6, the J gene TRBJ2-5, with TRBD2 matching over 10 bases. The length of the CDR3 is 15 residues. With 6 bases clipped from V and 1 base from J, the junction kept 5 bases outside the gene matches. Germline CDR1 reads SGHVS; CDR2 reads FNYEAQ. This CDR3 reads CASSGIAGGQETQYF. In DNA, the CDR3 is TGTGCCAGCAGTGGGATAGCGGGGGGCCAAGAGACCCAGTACTTC. The whole variable domain, filled in from reference TRBV7-6 and TRBJ2-5, reads GAGVSQSPRYKVTKRGQDVALRCDPISGHVSLYWYRQALGQGPEFLTYFNYEAQQDKSGLPNDRFSAERPEGSISTLTIQRTEQRDSAMYRCASSGIAGGQETQYFGPGTRLLVL.

The table lists this clone with a count of one. The rearrangement joins TRBV6-5 to TRBJ2-3; the D is unclear. The germline V gene has CDR1 MNHEY and CDR2 SVGAGI. Trimming cost V 2 bases and J 3 bases, with 12 bases left between them. This CDR3 contains 15 residues. CDR3 nucleotides: TGTGCCAGCAGTTACCTCGCAGGAAGGACAGATACGCAGTATTTT. Its translation is CASSYLAGRTDTQYF.

This chain joins TRBV2 and TRBJ1-4; D is uncertain. Germline CDR1 is SNHLY and CDR2 is FYNNEI. Trimming shortened V by 7 bases and J by 7 bases, and 19 bases separated the two germline ends. CDR3 length: 15 amino acids. CDR3 region: CASTYQRRVGEKLFF. The CDR3 coding sequence is TGTGCCAGCACCTATCAAAGGAGGGTTGGTGAAAAACTGTTTTTT.

The genes are TRBV4-2 and TRBJ1-1; TRBD1 might be the D (5 bases). Trimming left V 1 base short and J 7 bases short, with 13 bases between. This CDR3 region has 14 residues. The germline gives CDR1 LGHNA, CDR2 YNFKEQ. CDR3 DNA: TGTGCCAGCAGCCAAGGCGGGGGTCGGGTTGAAGCTTTCTTT. It translates to CASSQGGGRVEAFF.

The V call is TRBV18, the J call TRBJ2-5; TRBD2 aligns across 7 bases. The germline V gene encodes CDR1 KGHSH and CDR2 LQKENI. Trimming cost V 3 bases and J 7 bases; bases outside gene matches: 11. The length of the CDR3 is 15 residues. CDR3 region: CASSPGTTPATTQYF. The CDR3 bases are TGTGCCAGCTCACCGGGGACTACCCCTGCTACGACCCAGTACTTC.

This sequence joins TRBV19 and TRBJ2-7, with 11 bases identical to TRBD2. V was pared by 4 bases and J by 5 bases, with 16 bases of the junction left unmatched. This CDR3 contains 18 residues. The germline V gene has CDR1 LNHDA and CDR2 SQIVND (reference sequence). The CDR3 DNA follows: TGTGCCAGTAGTACTAACCCTACACTAGCGGGAGATCTTGACGAGCAGTACTTC. Translating it yields CASSTNPTLAGDLDEQYF.

This clone occurred once. The V and J genes are TRBV28 and TRBJ2-7, with 10 bases fitting TRBD2. The CDR3 has 16 residues. Per germline, CDR1 MDHEN and CDR2 SYDVKM. Trimming at V came to 5 bases and at J to 6 bases, leaving 13 bases not matched to a gene. CDR3: CASSTKAGGPSGEQYF. CDR3 bases: TGTGCCAGCAGTACAAAAGCGGGGGGGCCATCTGGCGAGCAGTACTTC. Filled out from reference TRBV28 and TRBJ2-7, the complete variable domain reads DVKVTQSSRYLVKRTGEKVFLECVQDMDHENMFWYRQDPGLGLRLIYFSYDVKMKEKGDIPEGYSVSREKKERFSLILESASTNQTSMYLCASSTKAGGPSGEQYFGPGTRLTVT.

The chain is built from TRBV30 and TRBJ1-1; 8 nucleotides agree with TRBD1. After removal of 3 bases from V and 1 base from J, the junction contained 4 bases not matched to a gene. Germline values: CDR1 GTSNPN, CDR2 SVGIG (reference sequence). This CDR3 spans 14 amino acids. The CDR3 sequence is CAWRRQGSNTEAFF. CDR3 nucleotides: TGTGCCTGGAGGAGACAGGGGTCGAACACTGAAGCTTTCTTT.

This sequence joins TRBV7-2 and TRBJ1-4; 8 positions match TRBD1. The germline gives CDR1 SGHTA, CDR2 FQGNSA. CDR3 length equals 15 residues. V lost 5 bases and J lost 5; bases outside the gene matches: 7. The CDR3 bases are TGTGCCAGCAGCACCCCGACAGGGGCGAATGAAAAACTGTTTTTT. Translated, it gives CASSTPTGANEKLFF.

The chain recombines TRBV7-9 with TRBJ2-5; 9 bases agree with TRBD2. V was clipped by 1 base and J by 5 bases; unmatched bases: 11. The CDR3 has 17 amino acids. Germline CDR1 reads SEHNR; CDR2 reads FQNEAQ (reference sequence). This chain's CDR3 is CASSLGHAGLAGETQYF. The DNA of the CDR3 is TGTGCCAGCAGCTTAGGCCACGCGGGACTAGCTGGGGAGACCCAGTACTTC.

The chain combines TRBV18 with TRBJ2-7; 10 bases line up with TRBD2. Unmatched junction bases numbered 7, after V lost 6 bases and J lost 2 bases. The germline V gene has CDR1 KGHSH and CDR2 LQKENI. This CDR3 spans 15 amino acids. DNA for the CDR3: TGTGCCAGCTCCCCCGGACTAGCGGAAACCTACGAGCAGTACTTC. It codes for CASSPGLAETYEQYF.

The chain employs TRBV4-1 and TRBJ2-7; D might be TRBD2 (5 bases). V was cut by 1 base and J by 4 bases, with 11 bases left in between. The germline gives CDR1 MGHRA, CDR2 YSYEKL. CDR3 size: 14 residues. Here the CDR3 reads CASSQGAGLYEQYF. CDR3 nucleotides: TGCGCCAGCAGCCAAGGCGCAGGACTTTACGAGCAGTACTTC.

The chain uses TRBV2 and TRBJ1-1; TRBD1 matches at 7 bases. Per germline, CDR1 SNHLY and CDR2 FYNNEI. V lost 6 bases, J lost 5 bases, and 9 bases stayed unmatched. There are 14 residues in the CDR3. The CDR3 protein is CASRPKTGRTEAFF. The CDR3 coding sequence is TGTGCCAGCAGACCGAAGACAGGGCGAACTGAAGCTTTCTTT.

Details on this clone: Within the sample, other DNA sequences also encode this same CDR3. The rearrangement uses TRBV19 and TRBJ1-2; D is ambiguous. This CDR3 region has 13 residues. V was cut by 3 bases and J by 1 base, with 6 bases left in between. The germline V gene encodes CDR1 LNHDA and CDR2 SQIVND (reference sequence). The CDR3 region has the DNA TGTGCCAGTAGTATCTCCCTTAACTATGGCTACACCTTC. Protein sequence: CASSISLNYGYTF. Full variable domain (missing parts from reference TRBV19 and TRBJ1-2): DGGITQSPKYLFRKEGQNVTLSCEQNLNHDAMYWYRQDPGQGLRLIYYSQIVNDFQKGDIAEGYSVSREKKESFPLTVTSAQKNPTAFYLCASSISLNYGYTFGSGTRLTVV.

The V call is TRBV18, the J call TRBJ2-3; D not resolved. Germline V gives CDR1 KGHSH, CDR2 LQKENI. Trimming stripped 8 bases from V and 0 bases from J, with 9 bases between. The CDR3 runs 13 residues. The CDR3: CASGPLSTDTQYF. CDR3 coding DNA: TGTGCCAGCGGGCCCCTTAGCACAGATACGCAGTATTTT.

This chain joins TRBV28 and TRBJ2-1; 7 nucleotides align to TRBD2. Germline loops: CDR1 MDHEN, CDR2 SYDVKM. The V gene end was trimmed by 11 bases and the J gene end by 9 bases; junction bases not matched to a gene: 10. The CDR3 totals 12 residues. The CDR3 region is CAGETSRGEQFF. CDR3 in DNA: TGTGCCGGGGAGACTAGCCGGGGTGAGCAGTTCTTC.

The CDR3 reads CASSTGGVLYNEQFF. The CDR3 DNA sequence: TGTGCCAGCAGCACGGGGGGGGTCCTTTACAATGAGCAGTTCTTC. The J gene is TRBJ2-1, the V gene TRBV7-9, with TRBD2 matching over 8 bases. Germline trimming cut 5 bases from V and 4 bases from J; bases unmatched to any gene: 7. The CDR3 is 15 residues long. The germline V gene has CDR1 SEHNR and CDR2 FQNEAQ (reference sequence).

The chain employs TRBV19 and TRBJ1-1; D remains unclear. The CDR3 length is 13 residues. Trimming pared 4 bases from V and 7 bases from J, leaving 13 bases between. CDR1 is LNHDA, CDR2 SQIVND, per germline (reference sequence). The CDR3 reads CASSTVQGSEAFF. The CDR3 DNA reads as TGTGCCAGTAGTACGGTACAAGGGAGTGAAGCTTTCTTT.

This clone was counted only a few times. The chain joins TRBV11-3 to TRBJ2-1; the D gene is possibly TRBD1 (6 bases). V dropped 3 bases and J dropped 0 bases, with 9 bases sitting between them. Looked up from germline, CDR1 is SGHNT and CDR2 is YENEEA. The CDR3 runs 15 residues. DNA for the CDR3: TGTGCCAGCAGCTTTGACAGGCGCTCCTACAATGAGCAGTTCTTC. This sequence encodes CASSFDRRSYNEQFF.